This is a list of T cell receptor beta chains from one sample in a study of blood T cells in healthy people across ages. MiXCR was run by TCRdb on the 5' RACE reads, yielding one entry per CDR3 protein. This repertoire shows some 1.7 million distinct CDR3 sequences, 28% found once; its top ten account for 7.7%. Material: blood. The receptor set was obtained from a woman in her 30s in good health. Each CDR3 is given with its conserved first and last residue. Each record gives: V gene, clone size, D gene, J gene, CDR3 length, CDR3 protein, CDR3 DNA. A D gene is named only where the DNA matches it firmly. Expanded clones get a size class; other rows say once, few or many, or leave the size out.

v_gene: TRBV29-1
abundance: many
d_gene: NA
j_gene: TRBJ2-7
len: 13
CDR3aa: CSVGRDRRNEQYF
CDR3nt: TGCAGCGTTGGACGTGACAGGAGGAACGAGCAGTACTTC

v_gene: TRBV20-1
abundance: many
d_gene: NA
j_gene: TRBJ2-1
len: 14
CDR3aa: CSAFTGTDNNEQFF
CDR3nt: TGCAGTGCTTTCACCGGGACGGACAACAATGAGCAGTTCTTC

v_gene: TRBV7-7
abundance: NA
d_gene: TRBD1
j_gene: TRBJ2-5
len: 14
CDR3aa: CASSPQGDAETQYF
CDR3nt: TGTGCCAGCAGCCCCCAGGGGGATGCGGAGACCCAGTACTTC

v_gene: TRBV29-1
abundance: NA
d_gene: NA
j_gene: TRBJ1-1
len: 12
CDR3aa: CSVIDRNTEAFF
CDR3nt: TGCAGCGTTATTGACAGGAACACTGAAGCTTTCTTT

v_gene: TRBV5-1
abundance: few
d_gene: NA
j_gene: TRBJ2-1
len: 16
CDR3aa: CASSLGRARNYNEQFF
CDR3nt: TGCGCCAGCAGCTTAGGAAGGGCCCGAAATTACAATGAGCAGTTCTTC

v_gene: TRBV29-1
abundance: NA
d_gene: NA
j_gene: TRBJ2-7
len: 14
CDR3aa: CSVVSRTGLYEQYF
CDR3nt: TGCAGCGTTGTATCTCGAACAGGGCTCTACGAGCAGTACTTC

v_gene: TRBV11-2
abundance: many
d_gene: NA
j_gene: TRBJ2-7
len: 14
CDR3aa: CASSLWRQPYEQYF
CDR3nt: TGTGCCAGCAGCTTGTGGCGTCAACCCTACGAGCAGTACTTC

v_gene: TRBV4-1
abundance: many
d_gene: NA
j_gene: TRBJ2-7
len: 15
CDR3aa: CASSPLDGQGYEQYF
CDR3nt: TGCGCCAGCAGCCCGTTGGATGGCCAGGGGTACGAGCAGTACTTC

v_gene: TRBV9
abundance: NA
d_gene: TRBD1
j_gene: TRBJ2-3
len: 16
CDR3aa: CASSVSGGGQVDTQYF
CDR3nt: TGTGCCAGCAGCGTATCAGGGGGCGGCCAGGTAGATACGCAGTATTTT

v_gene: TRBV4-1
abundance: NA
d_gene: NA
j_gene: TRBJ1-5
len: 16
CDR3aa: CASSHEQGNSNQPQHF
CDR3nt: TGCGCCAGCAGCCATGAGCAGGGGAATAGCAATCAGCCCCAGCATTTT

v_gene: TRBV18
abundance: NA
d_gene: NA
j_gene: TRBJ1-4
len: 14
CDR3aa: CASSFLRENEKLFF
CDR3nt: TGTGCCAGCTCATTCCTCCGGGAGAATGAAAAACTGTTTTTT

v_gene: TRBV6-1
abundance: NA
d_gene: NA
j_gene: TRBJ2-7
len: 14
CDR3aa: CASRTYQGNYEQYF
CDR3nt: TGTGCCAGCCGTACGTACCAGGGGAACTACGAGCAGTACTTC

v_gene: TRBV4-2
abundance: few
d_gene: NA
j_gene: TRBJ1-2
len: 16
CDR3aa: CASSQEGSNRGYGYTF
CDR3nt: TGTGCCAGCAGCCAAGAGGGCAGCAACAGAGGCTATGGCTACACCTTC

v_gene: TRBV4-2
abundance: few
d_gene: TRBD2
j_gene: TRBJ2-3
len: 15
CDR3aa: CASSQVAGSSGTQYF
CDR3nt: TGTGCCAGCAGCCAAGTAGCGGGGTCCTCTGGTACGCAGTATTTT

v_gene: TRBV10-3
abundance: NA
d_gene: TRBD1
j_gene: TRBJ1-2
len: 14
CDR3aa: CAISQRDRDSGYTF
CDR3nt: TGTGCCATCAGTCAGCGGGACAGGGATAGTGGCTACACCTTC

v_gene: TRBV20-1
abundance: few
d_gene: NA
j_gene: TRBJ2-7
len: 14
CDR3aa: CSARRATGYNEQYF
CDR3nt: TGCAGTGCTAGACGAGCCACGGGCTACAATGAGCAGTACTTC

v_gene: TRBV5-5
abundance: NA
d_gene: NA
j_gene: TRBJ1-1
len: 14
CDR3aa: CASSFSGKNTEAFF
CDR3nt: TGTGCCAGCAGCTTCTCGGGAAAGAACACTGAAGCTTTCTTT

v_gene: TRBV4-3
abundance: many
d_gene: TRBD2
j_gene: TRBJ2-1
len: 16
CDR3aa: CASSTGLAGGLAEQFF
CDR3nt: TGCGCCAGCAGCACAGGACTAGCGGGAGGTTTGGCTGAGCAGTTCTTC

v_gene: TRBV12-3/TRBV12-4
abundance: many
d_gene: NA
j_gene: TRBJ2-6
len: 15
CDR3aa: CASSAGVSGANVLTF
CDR3nt: TGTGCCAGCAGTGCAGGGGTATCTGGGGCCAACGTCCTGACTTTC

v_gene: TRBV29-1
abundance: few
d_gene: NA
j_gene: TRBJ1-2
len: 15
CDR3aa: CSGRFGTGANYGYTF
CDR3nt: TGCAGCGGAAGGTTCGGGACCGGAGCTAACTATGGCTACACCTTC

v_gene: TRBV6-6
abundance: NA
d_gene: NA
j_gene: TRBJ2-5
len: 17
CDR3aa: CASRFALRGHREETQYF
CDR3nt: TGTGCCAGCAGATTCGCCCTTAGGGGACACCGGGAGGAGACCCAGTACTTC

v_gene: TRBV6-6
abundance: few
d_gene: NA
j_gene: TRBJ2-6
len: 15
CDR3aa: CASSYWPTQANVLTF
CDR3nt: TGTGCCAGCAGTTACTGGCCAACCCAAGCCAACGTCCTGACTTTC

v_gene: TRBV20-1
abundance: few
d_gene: NA
j_gene: TRBJ2-1
len: 14
CDR3aa: CSARENRDNNEQFF
CDR3nt: TGCAGTGCTAGGGAGAACCGGGACAACAATGAGCAGTTCTTC

v_gene: TRBV11-2
abundance: NA
d_gene: NA
j_gene: TRBJ1-1
len: 15
CDR3aa: CASSSQSRPQVEAFF
CDR3nt: TGTGCCAGCAGCTCCCAATCAAGGCCACAGGTAGAAGCTTTCTTT

v_gene: TRBV10-3
abundance: NA
d_gene: NA
j_gene: TRBJ2-1
len: 15
CDR3aa: CAISRSGVLYNEQFF
CDR3nt: TGTGCCATCAGCCGCTCAGGGGTACTCTACAATGAGCAGTTCTTC

v_gene: TRBV28
abundance: NA
d_gene: NA
j_gene: TRBJ1-1
len: 14
CDR3aa: CASRSLGGRAEAFF
CDR3nt: TGTGCCAGCAGGTCGTTGGGGGGGAGGGCTGAAGCTTTCTTT

v_gene: TRBV20-1
abundance: few
d_gene: TRBD2
j_gene: TRBJ2-1
len: 16
CDR3aa: CSARIREGRDYNEQFF
CDR3nt: TGCAGTGCTCGAATCCGGGAGGGGCGGGACTACAATGAGCAGTTCTTC

v_gene: TRBV20-1
abundance: few
d_gene: NA
j_gene: TRBJ1-2
len: 11
CDR3aa: CSAEITGGYTF
CDR3nt: TGCAGTGCGGAGATTACAGGGGGCTACACCTTC

v_gene: TRBV7-9
abundance: NA
d_gene: TRBD2
j_gene: TRBJ2-4
len: 17
CDR3aa: CACSPRSSGRYQKIQYF
CDR3nt: TGTGCCTGCAGCCCGCGCTCAAGCGGGAGGTACCAAAAGATTCAGTACTTC

v_gene: TRBV7-9
abundance: NA
d_gene: NA
j_gene: TRBJ2-1
len: 15
CDR3aa: CASSLLRGAHNEQFF
CDR3nt: TGTGCCAGCAGCCTCCTAAGGGGGGCGCACAATGAGCAGTTCTTC

v_gene: TRBV2
abundance: few
d_gene: TRBD1
j_gene: TRBJ2-3
len: 16
CDR3aa: CASSGPTGSRTDTQYF
CDR3nt: TGTGCCAGCAGTGGCCCGACAGGGAGCAGGACAGATACGCAGTATTTT

v_gene: TRBV12-3/TRBV12-4
abundance: many
d_gene: NA
j_gene: TRBJ2-5
len: 12
CDR3aa: CASSLRAETQYF
CDR3nt: TGTGCCAGCAGTTTGCGGGCAGAGACCCAGTACTTC

v_gene: TRBV7-2
abundance: NA
d_gene: NA
j_gene: TRBJ2-1
len: 14
CDR3aa: CASSLEPYLNEQFF
CDR3nt: TGTGCCAGCAGCTTAGAGCCCTACCTAAATGAGCAGTTCTTC

v_gene: TRBV29-1
abundance: many
d_gene: NA
j_gene: TRBJ2-1
len: 13
CDR3aa: CSVASYSYNEQFF
CDR3nt: TGCAGCGTTGCCTCCTACTCCTACAATGAGCAGTTCTTC

v_gene: TRBV4-3
abundance: NA
d_gene: NA
j_gene: TRBJ2-5
len: 15
CDR3aa: CASSRRQEAKETQYF
CDR3nt: TGCGCCAGCAGCCGCCGACAGGAGGCCAAAGAGACCCAGTACTTC